This TCR beta chain was recovered during a study of vaccination effects on CD4 cells after COVID-19. Study results and caveats: Early timepoints after infection were absent, and convalescent patients were few in the study.

Produced via immunoSEQ multiplex PCR; TCRdb's table is partial and in-frame only. The profile shows 50,000 to 70,000 clones, about 69% of them singletons. Germline CDR1 and CDR2: LGHNA and YSLEER. The CDR3 length is 15 residues. The V and J ends lost 0 bases and 1 base respectively, with 8 bases between them. Scientists isolated CD4+ T cells after a roughly ten-day culture period ended. The person acquired a PCR-confirmed SARS-CoV-2 infection between March and December 2020. This clone was found a few times. Its target is not known. The sequence was collected from a human donor who had a prior SARS-CoV-2 infection. V usage is TRBV4-3 and J usage is TRBJ2-3; D ambiguous. Here the sequenced sample was CD4+ T cells from PBMCs cultured without peptide, taken before COVID-19 vaccination. The CDR3 protein is CASSQDPAGTDTQYF. The CDR3 DNA reads TGCGCCAGCAGCCAAGATCCGGCAGGCACAGATACGCAGTATTTT.